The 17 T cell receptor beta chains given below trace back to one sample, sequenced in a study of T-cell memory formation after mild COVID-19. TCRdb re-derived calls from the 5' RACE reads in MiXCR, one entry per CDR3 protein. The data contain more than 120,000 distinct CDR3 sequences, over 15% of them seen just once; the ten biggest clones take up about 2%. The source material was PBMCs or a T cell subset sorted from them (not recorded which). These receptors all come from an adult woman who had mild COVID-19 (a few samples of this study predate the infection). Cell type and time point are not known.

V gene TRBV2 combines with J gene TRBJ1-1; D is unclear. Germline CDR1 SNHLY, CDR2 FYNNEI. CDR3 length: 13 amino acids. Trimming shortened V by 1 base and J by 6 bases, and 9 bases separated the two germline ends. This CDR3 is CASSEVEGAEAFF. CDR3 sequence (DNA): TGTGCCAGCAGTGAAGTGGAGGGAGCTGAAGCTTTCTTT.

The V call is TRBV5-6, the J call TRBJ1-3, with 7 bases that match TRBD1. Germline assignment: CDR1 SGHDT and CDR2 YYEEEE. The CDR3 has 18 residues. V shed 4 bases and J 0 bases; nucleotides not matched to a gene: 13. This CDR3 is CASSLTGVWTPSGNTIYF. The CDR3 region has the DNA TGTGCCAGCAGCCTTACAGGGGTCTGGACCCCCTCTGGAAACACCATATATTTT.

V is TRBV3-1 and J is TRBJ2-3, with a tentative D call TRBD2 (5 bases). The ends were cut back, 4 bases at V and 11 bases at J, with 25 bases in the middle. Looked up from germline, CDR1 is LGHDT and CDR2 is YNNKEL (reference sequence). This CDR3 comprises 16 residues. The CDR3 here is CASSRGRLATASGQYF. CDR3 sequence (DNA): TGTGCCAGCAGCCGAGGCCGTTTAGCGACCGCGTCGGGGCAGTATTTT.

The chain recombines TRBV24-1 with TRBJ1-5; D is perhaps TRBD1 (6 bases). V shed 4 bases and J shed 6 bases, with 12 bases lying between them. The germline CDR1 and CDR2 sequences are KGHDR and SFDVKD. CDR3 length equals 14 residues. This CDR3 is CATSDHTGSQPQHF. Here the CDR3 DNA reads TGTGCCACCAGTGACCATACAGGGAGTCAGCCCCAGCATTTT.

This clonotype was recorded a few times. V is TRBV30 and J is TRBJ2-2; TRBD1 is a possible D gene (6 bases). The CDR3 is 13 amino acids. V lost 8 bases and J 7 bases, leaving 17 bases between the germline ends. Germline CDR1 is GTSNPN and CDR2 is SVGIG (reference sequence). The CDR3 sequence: CAMELGANGELFF. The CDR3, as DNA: TGTGCCATGGAGTTGGGGGCTAACGGGGAGCTGTTTTTT.

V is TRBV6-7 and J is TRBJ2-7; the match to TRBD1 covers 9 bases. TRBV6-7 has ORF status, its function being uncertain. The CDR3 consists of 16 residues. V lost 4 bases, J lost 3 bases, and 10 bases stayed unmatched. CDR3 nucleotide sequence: TGTGCCAGCAGTTCCCCAACCGGGACAGGGTTCTACGAGCAGTACTTC. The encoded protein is CASSSPTGTGFYEQYF.

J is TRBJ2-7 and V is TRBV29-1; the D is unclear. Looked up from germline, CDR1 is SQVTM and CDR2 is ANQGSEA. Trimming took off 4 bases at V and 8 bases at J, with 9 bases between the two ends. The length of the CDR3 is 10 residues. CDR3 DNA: TGCAGCGTTGGATCTACCAAGCAGTACTTC. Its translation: CSVGSTKQYF.

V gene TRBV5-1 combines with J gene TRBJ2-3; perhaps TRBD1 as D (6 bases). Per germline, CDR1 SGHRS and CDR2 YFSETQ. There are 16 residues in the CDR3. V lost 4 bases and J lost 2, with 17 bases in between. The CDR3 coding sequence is TGCGCCAGCAGCCCCGGGACAAAGTCACTCACAGATACGCAGTATTTT. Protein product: CASSPGTKSLTDTQYF.

The CDR3 is CASSQDGASASSYEQYF. CDR3 nucleotides: TGTGCCAGCAGCCAAGATGGAGCCAGTGCTAGCTCCTACGAGCAGTACTTC. The chain recombines TRBV4-2 with TRBJ2-7; no firm D call. Trimming removed 0 bases from V and 0 bases from J, with 15 bases in between. The CDR3 contains 17 residues. Germline V CDR1 and CDR2: LGHNA, YNFKEQ.

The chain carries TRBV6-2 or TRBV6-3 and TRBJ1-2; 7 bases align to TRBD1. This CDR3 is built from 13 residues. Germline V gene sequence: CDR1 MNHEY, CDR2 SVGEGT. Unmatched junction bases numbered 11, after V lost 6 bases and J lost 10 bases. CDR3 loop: CASSRTTGADYTF. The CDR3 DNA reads TGTGCCAGCAGCCGTACTACAGGGGCTGACTACACCTTC.

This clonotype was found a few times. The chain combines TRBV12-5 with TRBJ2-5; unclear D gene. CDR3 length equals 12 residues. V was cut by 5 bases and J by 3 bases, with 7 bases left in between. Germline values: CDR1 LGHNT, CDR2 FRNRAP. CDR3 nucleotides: TGTGCTAGTGGTGTAAAAAAAGAGACCCAGTACTTC. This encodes CASGVKKETQYF.

The chain's CDR3 is CASSLVHRAQETQYF. The CDR3 DNA follows: TGTGCCAGCAGCTTAGTTCACAGGGCCCAAGAGACCCAGTACTTC. J is TRBJ2-5 and V is TRBV7-6; possibly TRBD1 for D (6 bases). Germline CDR1 is SGHVS and CDR2 is FNYEAQ. The CDR3 has 15 amino acids. Between the trimmed V and J ends, which lost 1 base and 1 base, there was a span of 10 bases.

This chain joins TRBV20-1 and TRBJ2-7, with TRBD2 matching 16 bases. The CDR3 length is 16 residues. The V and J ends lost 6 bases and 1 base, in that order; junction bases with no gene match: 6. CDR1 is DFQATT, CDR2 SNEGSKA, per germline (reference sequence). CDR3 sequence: CSASGTSGRESYEQYF. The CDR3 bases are TGCAGTGCGTCCGGGACTAGCGGGAGGGAGTCCTACGAGCAGTACTTC.

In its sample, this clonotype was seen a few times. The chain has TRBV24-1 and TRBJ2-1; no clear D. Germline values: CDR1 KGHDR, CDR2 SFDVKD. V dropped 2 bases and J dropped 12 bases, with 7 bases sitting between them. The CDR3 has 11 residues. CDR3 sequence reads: CATSDYSRQFF. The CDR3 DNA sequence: TGTGCCACCAGTGATTACAGTAGGCAGTTCTTC.

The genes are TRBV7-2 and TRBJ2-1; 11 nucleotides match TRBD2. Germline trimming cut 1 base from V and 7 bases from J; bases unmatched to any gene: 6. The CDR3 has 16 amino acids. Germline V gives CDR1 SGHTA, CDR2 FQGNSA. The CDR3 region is CASSLDVASGRNEQFF. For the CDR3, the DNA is TGTGCCAGCAGCTTAGATGTGGCTAGCGGGAGGAATGAGCAGTTCTTC.

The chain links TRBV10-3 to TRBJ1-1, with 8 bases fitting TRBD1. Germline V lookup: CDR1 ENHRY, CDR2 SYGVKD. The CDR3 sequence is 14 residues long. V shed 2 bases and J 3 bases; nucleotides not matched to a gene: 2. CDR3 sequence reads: CAISERQGYTEAFF. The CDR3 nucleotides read TGTGCCATCAGTGAGAGACAGGGGTACACTGAAGCTTTCTTT.

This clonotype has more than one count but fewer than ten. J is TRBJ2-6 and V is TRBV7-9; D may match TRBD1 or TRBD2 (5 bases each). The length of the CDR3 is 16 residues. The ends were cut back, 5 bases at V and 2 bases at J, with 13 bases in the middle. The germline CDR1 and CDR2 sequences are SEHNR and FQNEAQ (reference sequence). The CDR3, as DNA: TGTGCCAGCAGCCTAAGTCAGGGACCTGGGGCCAACGTCCTGACTTTC. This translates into CASSLSQGPGANVLTF.